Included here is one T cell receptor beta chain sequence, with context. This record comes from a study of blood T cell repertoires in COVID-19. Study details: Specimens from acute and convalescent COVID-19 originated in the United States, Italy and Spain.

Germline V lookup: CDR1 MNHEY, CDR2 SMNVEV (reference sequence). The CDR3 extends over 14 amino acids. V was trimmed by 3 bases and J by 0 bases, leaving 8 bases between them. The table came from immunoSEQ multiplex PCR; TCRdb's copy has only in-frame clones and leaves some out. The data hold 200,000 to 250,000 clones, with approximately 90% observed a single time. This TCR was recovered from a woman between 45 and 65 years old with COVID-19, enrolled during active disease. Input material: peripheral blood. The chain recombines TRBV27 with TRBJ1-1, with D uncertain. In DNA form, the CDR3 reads TGTGCCAGCAGTTTGACTTTACTGAACACTGAAGCTTTCTTT. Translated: CASSLTLLNTEAFF.